This T cell receptor beta chain was profiled in a study of long-term antiretroviral therapy in people with HIV. Survey-level resolution applied to immunoSEQ assay v3.0. Researchers set sequencing to target roughly 35,000-50,000 T-cell genomes per sample. Sequenced by immunoSEQ multiplex PCR; TCRdb stores in-frame clones only, minus some. The data show tens of thousands of clones, 80% to 90% seen once. General study points: Documentation of ART adherence, viral resistance or therapy changes was absent. Spans of CDR3 length were tighter for HIV repertoires than for controls.

In the case of this clone: The antigen is undetermined.

This CDR3 region has 16 residues. CDR1 and CDR2 from the germline V gene are GTSNPN and SVGIG (reference sequence). V was pared by 4 bases and J by 0 bases, with 6 bases of the junction left unmatched. The chain uses TRBV30 and TRBJ2-6; 7 positions match TRBD2. This sequence originates from a woman in her 30s with HIV. The material was unsorted PBMCs, obtained approximately 2.7 years before starting antiretroviral therapy. Here the CDR3 DNA reads TGTGCCTGGAATGACGGGGGGATCTCTGGGGCCAACGTCCTGACTTTC. It translates to CAWNDGGISGANVLTF.